The text below deals with one T cell receptor beta chain. Its antigen is as yet unknown. Assay used: immunoSEQ multiplex PCR; TCRdb lists only in-frame clones, some missing. The table shows 20,000 to 30,000 clones, with approximately 78% occurring only once. These data originate in a study of stem cell transplantation in POMP-related autoinflammatory disease. Study-level background: Defective thymoproteasomes were hypothesized to impair CD8+ T-cell positive selection. Notes on the study in general: Patients with PRAID showed a restricted number of unique TRB V-J gene pairings.

This CDR3 has 16 residues. The germline V gene encodes CDR1 GTSNPN and CDR2 SVGIG (reference sequence). The V segment lost 3 bases and the J segment 6 bases; nucleotides outside the gene matches: 11. The sample consisted of CD4+ T cells from PBMCs, taken before stem cell transplantation. The chain combines TRBV30 with TRBJ2-3; TRBD2 matches at 11 bases. This TCR was recovered from a human donor with POMP-related autoinflammation and immune dysregulation (PRAID). CDR3 residues: CAWRDPSGGRGDTQYF. CDR3 DNA sequence: TGTGCCTGGAGAGACCCTAGCGGGGGGAGGGGCGATACGCAGTATTTT.